Sequencing of this TCR beta chain was carried out in a study of PD-L1 blockade in urothelial cancer. Study overall: About 85% of the 29 patients were males with bladder-origin urothelial cancer.

The time point here: pretreatment peripheral blood. Germline loops: CDR1 SGDLS, CDR2 YYNGEE. The CDR3 contains 15 residues. Germline trimming cut 0 bases from V and 8 bases from J; bases unmatched to any gene: 9. Every PCR was spiked with synthetic TCR analog templates. The data were produced by immunoSEQ multiplex PCR, yet TCRdb's version contains in-frame clones alone and is incomplete. Of 55,000 to 85,000 clones listed, 65% to 85% are singletons. V usage is TRBV9 and J usage is TRBJ2-3; 7 positions agree with TRBD2. Sequenced material: PBMCs, taken around atezolizumab (anti-PD-L1) treatment. The TCR sequence derives from a woman aged 70-85 years with urothelial cancer. CDR3 coding DNA: TGTGCCAGCAGCGTAGATACGGGAGGCCCCCGTACGCAGTATTTT. Its protein product is CASSVDTGGPRTQYF.